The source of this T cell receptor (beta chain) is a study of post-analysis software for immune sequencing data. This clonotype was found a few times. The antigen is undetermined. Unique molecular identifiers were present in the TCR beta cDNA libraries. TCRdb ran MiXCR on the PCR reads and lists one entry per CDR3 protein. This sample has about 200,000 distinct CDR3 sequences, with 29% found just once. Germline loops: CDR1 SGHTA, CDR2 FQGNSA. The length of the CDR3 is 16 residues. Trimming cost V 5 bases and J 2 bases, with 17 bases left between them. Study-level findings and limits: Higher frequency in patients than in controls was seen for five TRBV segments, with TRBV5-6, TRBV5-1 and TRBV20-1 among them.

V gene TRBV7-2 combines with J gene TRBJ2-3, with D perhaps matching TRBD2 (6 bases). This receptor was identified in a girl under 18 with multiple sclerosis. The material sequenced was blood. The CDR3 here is CASSRKRGYDTDTQYF. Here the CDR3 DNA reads TGTGCCAGCAGCCGAAAACGGGGGTATGACACAGATACGCAGTATTTT. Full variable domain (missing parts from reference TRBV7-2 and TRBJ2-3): GAGVSQSPSNKVTEKGKDVELRCDPISGHTALYWYRQSLGQGLEFLIYFQGNSAPDKSGLPSDRFSAERTGGSVSTLTIQRTQQEDSAVYLCASSRKRGYDTDTQYFGPGTRLTVL.